This note documents a single T cell receptor beta chain sequence. The target of this receptor is not known. The record has no base qualities; no much larger clone is one base away. The record originates from a study of T cells in Graves' hyperthyroidism and ophthalmopathy (dated by TCRdb to the late 2010s). At the level of the whole study: Peripheral blood samples were taken at initial diagnosis, before any treatment was given. After blood sampling, hyperthyroidism patients were treated with methimazole at a starting dose of 30 mg daily, and ophthalmopathy patients were treated with high-dose intravenous methylprednisolone. To identify distinguishing TCR V-J signatures, a discovery cohort of 100 or so patients was used, comprising 40 to 45 with Graves' ophthalmopathy and approximately 58 with stable Graves' hyperthyroidism. According to the paper, TCR Vbeta CDR3 sequencing was carried out on 135 peripheral blood samples, which came from fewer than 50 ophthalmopathy, approximately 78 hyperthyroidism and about 17 progressor patients. In several Graves' hyperthyroidism patients, the study also compared T-cell repertoires from thyroid tissue with T-cell repertoires from blood. The approximately 98 discovery patients were randomly divided into training and test sets at a 7:3 ratio. Prospective prediction of ophthalmopathy was tested in an independent validation cohort of 18 to 20 hyperthyroidism patients and some 17 patients who later progressed to ophthalmopathy.

Amplification of TCR beta CDR3 regions was carried out from RNA transcripts. For the first round of RT-PCR on the TCR CDR3, the HTBI primer set was used together with the Qiagen OneStep RT-PCR kit. The libraries were constructed in a second round of multiplex PCR and then size-selected and purified. The libraries were sequenced on an Illumina HiSeq2000 using paired-end 100 bp reads. The authors' analysis ran thus. SOAPnuke was used to process the raw data, with reads discarded if the reads contained adapters or uncalled bases, had a mean Phred below 15, or lacked an exact constant-primer or identifier match. High-quality paired reads were merged with COPE v1.2.5, and unique nucleotide sequences were defined as clonotypes. MiTCR v1.1 was used to align clonotypes to the IMGT TRBV, TRBD and TRBJ reference segments. The analysis included only V-J combinations with a frequency above 0.0001, which together covered 99% to 99.2% of the repertoires. A TCS score was defined as the ratio of F50 (clonal expansion) to E x V (chaos), with BLOSUM62-based TCRdist applied between CDR3 peptides within each V-J. Welch's t-statistics and random forest reduced approximately 520 V-J features to 10 to 15, which were used in a naive Bayes classifier (R e1071). TCRdb handled the public reads itself, with Q25 trimming in fastp and clone calling in MiXCR, and kept productive beta chains. A single entry per CDR3 protein holds the most common genes and DNA from its merged rows. The V and J calls and clone size are TCRdb's, not the authors'. Across this sample there are 300,000 to 350,000 distinct CDR3 sequences, with around a sixth seen only once. Less than 20% of the sample comes from the top ten.

Points the paper makes about the study in general: A 13 V-J signature model separated ophthalmopathy from stable hyperthyroidism, with around 90% sensitivity and 81.08% specificity in cross-validation and 80%/75% in testing. Most expanded thyroid clonotypes (frequency above 0.001) were also found in blood, which suggests that blood repertoires may mirror thyroid immune responses. In validation, the model predicted progression to ophthalmopathy a median of about 5.9 months before onset, with roughly 70% sensitivity and just under 75% specificity. Sample size was not statistically predetermined, and blinding of investigators to group allocation was not performed.

In the ophthalmopathy patients, disease was moderately to severely active, with a Clinical Activity Score of 3 or more, a NOSPECS grade of 4 or more, and a duration of less than 3 months. The study excluded patients with uncontrolled infections, other autoimmune diseases, pregnancy or lactation. Clinical symptoms, serum thyroxine and TRAb, thyroid ultrasound, and orbital computed tomography formed the basis for the diagnoses. PBMCs were separated from roughly 10 ml of fresh peripheral blood using Ficoll-Paque density gradient centrifugation. Total RNA was extracted using Trizol reagent, and RNA quality was assessed on an Agilent 2100 Bioanalyzer. What was sequenced was blood. This receptor was obtained from a middle-aged woman with Graves' ophthalmopathy.

The nucleotide sequence is TGTGCCAGCAGTGCCCCTTTGCGGTACGAGCAGTACTTC. It translates as CASSAPLRYEQYF. The chain is assembled from TRBV6-1 and TRBJ2-7; confidence is insufficient to name the D gene. The CDR3 numbers 13 residues from cysteine through phenylalanine. Only CDR3 DNA remains: 39 bases, in frame from the first base. The germline V gene sets CDR1 to MNHNS and CDR2 to SASEGT. Relative to germline, V is 4 bases shorter and J is 4 bases shorter, with 11 bases between their ends.